A single sample is the source of the 23 T cell receptor beta chains below, sequenced in a study of cytomegalovirus exposure and HLA in healthy donors. It was with 60 Vbeta and 13 Jbeta primers that the PCR ran. Libraries were prepared by immunoSEQ multiplex PCR; TCRdb keeps only in-frame clonotypes and omits some of them. The sample holds around 110,000 clones; 71% are singletons and the top ten take less than 3%. The material sequenced was PBMCs. Receptors originate from a female donor in good health and CMV-seronegative.

The V and J genes are TRBV5-1 and TRBJ2-7; maybe TRBD2 (5 bases). The V and J ends lost 4 bases and 7 bases respectively, with 15 bases between them. The CDR3 sequence is 13 residues long. Germline assignment: CDR1 SGHRS and CDR2 YFSETQ. The DNA of the CDR3 is TGCGCCAGCAGCAAGCTTGCTGGGAGAGAGCAGTACTTC. This codes for CASSKLAGREQYF.

CDR3 nucleotide sequence: TGCGCCAGCAGCCAAGATCTGGACAGGGGTTTCTATGGCTACACCTTC. Its protein is CASSQDLDRGFYGYTF. The chain couples TRBV4-1 to TRBJ1-2; 9 bases fit TRBD1. The germline V gene encodes CDR1 MGHRA and CDR2 YSYEKL. The CDR3 consists of 16 residues. After removal of 0 bases from V and 4 bases from J, the junction contained 6 bases not matched to a gene.

V gene TRBV5-4 combines with J gene TRBJ2-1; 13 bases map to TRBD2. Germline V lookup: CDR1 SGHNT, CDR2 YYREEE (reference sequence). Trimming cost V 4 bases and J 6 bases; bases outside gene matches: 13. The CDR3 has 18 residues. In DNA, the CDR3 is TGTGCCAGCAGCCAGGGACTAGCGGGATCTTTCGGAGGCAATGAGCAGTTCTTC. Protein: CASSQGLAGSFGGNEQFF.

This clone is termed medium-sized. V is TRBV2 and J is TRBJ1-4; TRBD1 matches 7 bases. The germline gives CDR1 SNHLY, CDR2 FYNNEI. Unmatched junction bases numbered 13, after V lost 3 bases and J lost 6 bases. The CDR3 has 17 amino acids. CDR3 bases: TGTGCCAGCAGTGAGGGACCCACAGACAGGGAGGATGAAAAACTGTTTTTT. This translates into CASSEGPTDREDEKLFF.

The chain couples TRBV7-2 to TRBJ2-7; TRBD1 aligns across 7 bases. Germline V gene lookup returns CDR1 SGHTA and CDR2 FQGNSA. After removal of 0 bases from V and 5 bases from J, the junction contained 7 bases not matched to a gene. The CDR3 spans 15 residues. For the CDR3, the DNA is TGTGCCAGCAGCTTAGCGCAGGGGGTGATCGACGAGCAGTACTTC. Translating it yields CASSLAQGVIDEQYF.

The rearrangement joins TRBV7-6 to TRBJ2-7, with no clear D. CDR1 and CDR2 from the germline V gene are SGHVS and FNYEAQ. Deletions cut 1 base from V and 3 bases from J, with 7 bases between. The CDR3 is 13 amino acids. The CDR3 bases are TGTGCCAGCAGCTTAGGGCCAGACTACGAGCAGTACTTC. Protein product: CASSLGPDYEQYF. The whole variable domain, remainder taken from reference TRBV7-6 and TRBJ2-7, is GAGVSQSPRYKVTKRGQDVALRCDPISGHVSLYWYRQALGQGPEFLTYFNYEAQQDKSGLPNDRFSAERPEGSISTLTIQRTEQRDSAMYRCASSLGPDYEQYFGPGTRLTVT.

In its sample, this clone was seen a few times. The CDR3 bases are TGTGCCAGCTCCCCCGGAGGGGGCTGGGAGACCCAGTACTTC. The encoded protein is CASSPGGGWETQYF. The chain couples TRBV18 to TRBJ2-5; D perhaps matches TRBD1 (7 bases). Trimming took off 6 bases at V and 5 bases at J, with 16 bases between the two ends. CDR1 KGHSH and CDR2 LQKENI come from the germline V gene. The CDR3 runs to 14 residues.

The V and J genes are TRBV2 and TRBJ2-7; TRBD2 agrees at 7 bases. The germline CDR1 and CDR2 sequences are SNHLY and FYNNEI. The CDR3 runs to 12 residues. Trimming at V came to 5 bases and at J to 3 bases, leaving 1 base not matched to a gene. This CDR3 reads CASSSGIYEQYF. For the CDR3, the DNA is TGTGCCAGCAGTAGCGGGATCTACGAGCAGTACTTC.

The genes are TRBV5-4 and TRBJ2-7; 7 nucleotides line up with TRBD1. The CDR3 is 14 amino acids. Trimming took 4 bases from V and 5 from J; bases not matched to a gene: 9. Germline lookup yields CDR1 SGHNT and CDR2 YYREEE (reference sequence). CDR3 in DNA: TGTGCCAGCAGCCGACAGGGTACTTTGGACGAGCAGTACTTC. The encoded protein is CASSRQGTLDEQYF.

The chain employs TRBV19 and TRBJ2-1, with 15 bases aligning to TRBD2. Unmatched junction bases numbered 0, after V lost 5 bases and J lost 10 bases. In germline, CDR1 is LNHDA, CDR2 SQIVND (reference sequence). The CDR3 loop spans 13 amino acids. The CDR3 sequence: CASSGTSGREQFF. For the CDR3, the DNA is TGTGCCAGTAGTGGGACTAGCGGGAGGGAGCAGTTCTTC.

Only one count was recorded for this clone. The gene calls are TRBV5-5 and TRBJ1-5, with D unresolved. Germline V gene sequence: CDR1 SGHKS, CDR2 YYEKEE (reference sequence). The CDR3 has 14 amino acids. V gave up 0 bases and J gave up 11 bases, with 15 bases separating them. This CDR3 is CASSLDDTLLAQHF. The CDR3 DNA reads TGTGCCAGCAGCTTGGATGACACCTTATTAGCCCAGCATTTT.

This clone was detected only a few times. This chain connects TRBV2 to TRBJ2-7; D is tentatively TRBD1 or TRBD2 (5 bases each). The CDR3 runs 14 residues. V lost 6 bases, J lost 9 bases, and 21 bases lay in between. Germline V lookup: CDR1 SNHLY, CDR2 FYNNEI. CDR3 in amino acids: CASREQEATTGQYF. CDR3 DNA: TGTGCCAGCAGAGAACAGGAGGCGACGACGGGGCAGTACTTC. Drawing the rest from reference TRBV2 and TRBJ2-7, the complete variable domain is EPEVTQTPSHQVTQMGQEVILRCVPISNHLYFYWYRQILGQKVEFLVSFYNNEISEKSEIFDDQFSVERPDGSNFTLKIRSTKLEDSAMYFCASREQEATTGQYFGPGTRLTVT.

The chain employs TRBV10-1 and TRBJ2-7; D might be TRBD2 (6 bases). The CDR3 runs 15 residues. The V end lost 3 bases, the J end lost 4 bases, and 16 bases lay between the germline ends. Germline lookup yields CDR1 WNHNN and CDR2 SYGVQD (reference sequence). CDR3: CASSDGLAKEYEQYF. CDR3 sequence (DNA): TGCGCCAGCAGTGATGGCCTAGCGAAAGAGTACGAGCAGTACTTC.

The rearrangement joins TRBV28 to TRBJ2-3, with TRBD1 as a possible D gene (5 bases). Germline lookup yields CDR1 MDHEN and CDR2 SYDVKM. There are 13 residues in the CDR3. Trimming left V 7 bases short and J 7 bases short, with 15 bases between. Here the CDR3 reads CASTLGRQNTQYF. The CDR3 region has the DNA TGTGCCAGCACCCTAGGGCGACAGAATACGCAGTATTTT.

The J gene is TRBJ2-7, the V gene TRBV6-1; weak D call: TRBD1 (6 bases). V was cut by 2 bases and J by 7 bases, with 12 bases left in between. Germline loops: CDR1 MNHNS, CDR2 SASEGT. The CDR3 covers 13 residues. In nucleotides, the CDR3 is TGTGCCAGCAGTGAACCAGGGACACAAGAGCAGTACTTC. Its translation is CASSEPGTQEQYF.

This clone was seen a handful of times. The chain links TRBV18 to TRBJ2-1; 8 bases match TRBD2. The CDR3 covers 13 residues. Germline V gene data show CDR1 as KGHSH and CDR2 as LQKENI. V lost 3 bases to trimming and J lost 13 bases; unmatched junction nucleotides: 8. CDR3 bases: TGTGCCAGCTCACCCCCCCCGGGAGGGTACCAGTTCTTC. Translated, it gives CASSPPPGGYQFF.

Many counts were recorded for this clone. The V and J genes are TRBV10-1 and TRBJ2-3; tentatively, D is TRBD1 (5 bases). Trimming pared 10 bases from V and 2 bases from J, leaving 16 bases between. The CDR3 length is 14 residues. Per the germline V gene, CDR1 is WNHNN and CDR2 is SYGVQD (reference sequence). The CDR3 here is CATLLVGPTDTQYF. DNA for the CDR3: TGCGCCACACTATTGGTGGGGCCCACAGATACGCAGTATTTT.

V usage is TRBV30 and J usage is TRBJ1-2; 7 bases map to TRBD1. This CDR3 is built from 13 residues. Looked up from germline, CDR1 is GTSNPN and CDR2 is SVGIG (reference sequence). Trimming took 1 base from V and 4 from J; bases not matched to a gene: 3. CDR3 residues: CAWSEGGVYGYTF. In nucleotides, the CDR3 is TGTGCCTGGAGTGAAGGGGGCGTCTATGGCTACACCTTC.

This chain uses TRBV19 with TRBJ1-5; 7 nucleotides line up with TRBD1. Per germline, CDR1 LNHDA and CDR2 SQIVND (reference sequence). The CDR3 sequence is 16 residues long. The junction had 2 bases not matched to a gene; V was cut back by 0 bases and J by 0 bases. In DNA form, the CDR3 reads TGTGCCAGTAGTATAGAAGCAGGGGGTAGCAATCAGCCCCAGCATTTT. Amino acid sequence: CASSIEAGGSNQPQHF.

CDR3 sequence reads: CAWSSDRVYEQYF. The CDR3 bases are TGTGCCTGGTCTTCCGACAGGGTTTACGAGCAGTACTTC. V gene TRBV30 combines with J gene TRBJ2-5; 7 bases match TRBD1. The DNA end is a closer match to TRBJ2-7, so the J assignment may be wrong. Germline V gives CDR1 GTSNPN, CDR2 SVGIG (reference sequence). The CDR3 spans 13 residues.

This clone was seen more than once but under ten times. V is TRBV9 and J is TRBJ2-1; D is uncertain. The CDR3 spans 14 residues. Germline V gene data show CDR1 as SGDLS and CDR2 as YYNGEE. Trimming removed 4 bases at V and 2 bases at J, with 10 bases between. The CDR3 region is CASSTAVTYNEQFF. For the CDR3, the DNA is TGTGCCAGCAGCACGGCGGTTACCTACAATGAGCAGTTCTTC.

The J gene is TRBJ2-6, the V gene TRBV28; maybe TRBD1 (6 bases). The CDR3 length is 18 residues. The germline CDR1 and CDR2 sequences are MDHEN and SYDVKM. The V gene lost 6 bases and the J gene lost 0 bases, with 18 bases spanning the gap. The CDR3 nucleotides are TGTGCCAGCAGGCTCGCAGGGGCCTGGAGCTCTGGGGCCAACGTCCTGACTTTC. Translated: CASRLAGAWSSGANVLTF.

The chain employs TRBV2 and TRBJ1-1; D call uncertain. Germline V gene sequence: CDR1 SNHLY, CDR2 FYNNEI. The CDR3 spans 15 residues. V was pared by 6 bases and J by 5 bases, with 19 bases between. The CDR3 sequence is CASSQDKARGTEAFF. The CDR3 DNA reads TGTGCCAGCAGCCAAGACAAAGCCCGAGGGACTGAAGCTTTCTTT. The full variable domain, rest sourced from reference TRBV2 and TRBJ1-1, is EPEVTQTPSHQVTQMGQEVILRCVPISNHLYFYWYRQILGQKVEFLVSFYNNEISEKSEIFDDQFSVERPDGSNFTLKIRSTKLEDSAMYFCASSQDKARGTEAFFGQGTRLTVV.